This is a list of T cell receptor beta chains from one sample in a study of molecular identifiers for immune sequencing clone quantification. TCRdb called the PCR reads again in MiXCR, with one record for every CDR3 protein. This table holds 250,000 to 350,000 distinct CDR3 sequences, over 20% found once. The sequenced material came from naive CD8+ T cells from blood, with Jurkat cell RNA spiked in. These receptors all stem from a human donor in good health. Some libraries in this study had Jurkat cell RNA spiked in. The CDR3 runs from the conserved cysteine through the conserved F or W. A D gene is named only where the DNA matches it firmly. Expanded clones are given a class, and other clones once, few, many or no size at all.

clone size: .; D gene: .; J gene: TRBJ1-5; V gene: TRBV24-1; CDR3 protein: CATSDLARENSNQPQHF; CDR3 DNA: TGTGCCACCAGTGATTTAGCTCGAGAGAATAGCAATCAGCCCCAGCATTTT
clone size: many; D gene: .; J gene: TRBJ1-1; V gene: TRBV3-1; CDR3 protein: CASSQDAGDTEAFF; CDR3 DNA: TGTGCCAGCAGCCAAGATGCAGGGGACACTGAAGCTTTCTTT
clone size: many; D gene: .; J gene: TRBJ2-3; V gene: TRBV5-8; CDR3 protein: CASSPEPSYSTDTQYF; CDR3 DNA: TGTGCCAGCAGCCCCGAGCCCAGTTATAGCACAGATACGCAGTATTTT
clone size: many; D gene: .; J gene: TRBJ1-5; V gene: TRBV28; CDR3 protein: CASSFLLGGRQPQHF; CDR3 DNA: TGTGCCAGCAGTTTCCTATTGGGGGGCCGGCAGCCCCAGCATTTT
clone size: many; D gene: .; J gene: TRBJ2-2; V gene: TRBV14; CDR3 protein: CASSQVYTGELFF; CDR3 DNA: TGTGCCAGCAGCCAAGTGTACACCGGGGAGCTGTTTTTT
clone size: many; D gene: .; J gene: TRBJ2-3; V gene: TRBV9; CDR3 protein: CASSVGFGSDTQYF; CDR3 DNA: TGTGCCAGCAGCGTAGGTTTCGGCTCAGATACGCAGTATTTT
clone size: many; D gene: TRBD2; J gene: TRBJ2-2; V gene: TRBV7-9; CDR3 protein: CASSPERGEAGELFF; CDR3 DNA: TGTGCCAGCAGCCCAGAGCGGGGGGAAGCCGGGGAGCTGTTTTTT
clone size: many; D gene: .; J gene: TRBJ2-7; V gene: TRBV20-1; CDR3 protein: CSASLGAGYEQYF; CDR3 DNA: TGCAGTGCTAGCCTGGGGGCCGGCTACGAGCAGTACTTC
clone size: many; D gene: TRBD1; J gene: TRBJ1-1; V gene: TRBV7-8; CDR3 protein: CASSPRGTGDTEAFF; CDR3 DNA: TGTGCCAGCAGCCCTAGAGGTACAGGGGACACTGAAGCTTTCTTT
clone size: many; D gene: .; J gene: TRBJ2-3; V gene: TRBV7-9; CDR3 protein: CASSLDWGADTQYF; CDR3 DNA: TGTGCCAGCAGCTTAGATTGGGGGGCAGATACGCAGTATTTT
clone size: .; D gene: .; J gene: TRBJ2-1; V gene: TRBV28; CDR3 protein: CASLDRGYNEQFF; CDR3 DNA: TGTGCCAGCTTGGACCGCGGCTACAATGAGCAGTTCTTC
clone size: few; D gene: .; J gene: TRBJ2-3; V gene: TRBV6-2/TRBV6-3; CDR3 protein: CASSLWGADTQYF; CDR3 DNA: TGTGCCAGCAGTTTGTGGGGCGCAGATACGCAGTATTTT
clone size: many; D gene: .; J gene: TRBJ2-1; V gene: TRBV24-1; CDR3 protein: CATSDFGQGRFSDEQFF; CDR3 DNA: TGTGCCACCAGTGATTTCGGCCAGGGGCGATTTAGTGATGAGCAGTTCTTC
clone size: many; D gene: .; J gene: TRBJ2-7; V gene: TRBV7-7; CDR3 protein: CASSPSPGYEQYF; CDR3 DNA: TGTGCTAGCAGCCCGAGCCCCGGCTACGAGCAGTACTTC
clone size: many; D gene: TRBD2; J gene: TRBJ2-5; V gene: TRBV7-2; CDR3 protein: CASSYLAGETQYF; CDR3 DNA: TGTGCCAGCAGCTATCTAGCGGGGGAGACCCAGTACTTC
clone size: many; D gene: .; J gene: TRBJ2-3; V gene: TRBV11-2; CDR3 protein: CASSPVPDSGTDTQYF; CDR3 DNA: TGTGCCAGCAGCCCAGTCCCTGACAGTGGCACAGATACGCAGTATTTT
clone size: many; D gene: .; J gene: TRBJ2-7; V gene: TRBV27; CDR3 protein: CASSSRAFYEQYF; CDR3 DNA: TGTGCCAGCAGTTCCAGGGCCTTCTACGAGCAGTACTTC
clone size: many; D gene: TRBD1; J gene: TRBJ2-7; V gene: TRBV4-3; CDR3 protein: CASSQQDRPSYEQYF; CDR3 DNA: TGCGCCAGCAGCCAGCAGGACAGGCCCTCCTACGAGCAGTACTTC
clone size: few; D gene: TRBD2; J gene: TRBJ2-2; V gene: TRBV6-1; CDR3 protein: CASILGLEDTGELFF; CDR3 DNA: TGTGCCAGCATCTTGGGACTAGAGGACACCGGGGAGCTGTTTTTT
clone size: many; D gene: .; J gene: TRBJ2-7; V gene: TRBV7-2; CDR3 protein: CASSLAGEAYEQYF; CDR3 DNA: TGTGCCAGCAGCTTAGCCGGGGAAGCCTACGAGCAGTACTTC